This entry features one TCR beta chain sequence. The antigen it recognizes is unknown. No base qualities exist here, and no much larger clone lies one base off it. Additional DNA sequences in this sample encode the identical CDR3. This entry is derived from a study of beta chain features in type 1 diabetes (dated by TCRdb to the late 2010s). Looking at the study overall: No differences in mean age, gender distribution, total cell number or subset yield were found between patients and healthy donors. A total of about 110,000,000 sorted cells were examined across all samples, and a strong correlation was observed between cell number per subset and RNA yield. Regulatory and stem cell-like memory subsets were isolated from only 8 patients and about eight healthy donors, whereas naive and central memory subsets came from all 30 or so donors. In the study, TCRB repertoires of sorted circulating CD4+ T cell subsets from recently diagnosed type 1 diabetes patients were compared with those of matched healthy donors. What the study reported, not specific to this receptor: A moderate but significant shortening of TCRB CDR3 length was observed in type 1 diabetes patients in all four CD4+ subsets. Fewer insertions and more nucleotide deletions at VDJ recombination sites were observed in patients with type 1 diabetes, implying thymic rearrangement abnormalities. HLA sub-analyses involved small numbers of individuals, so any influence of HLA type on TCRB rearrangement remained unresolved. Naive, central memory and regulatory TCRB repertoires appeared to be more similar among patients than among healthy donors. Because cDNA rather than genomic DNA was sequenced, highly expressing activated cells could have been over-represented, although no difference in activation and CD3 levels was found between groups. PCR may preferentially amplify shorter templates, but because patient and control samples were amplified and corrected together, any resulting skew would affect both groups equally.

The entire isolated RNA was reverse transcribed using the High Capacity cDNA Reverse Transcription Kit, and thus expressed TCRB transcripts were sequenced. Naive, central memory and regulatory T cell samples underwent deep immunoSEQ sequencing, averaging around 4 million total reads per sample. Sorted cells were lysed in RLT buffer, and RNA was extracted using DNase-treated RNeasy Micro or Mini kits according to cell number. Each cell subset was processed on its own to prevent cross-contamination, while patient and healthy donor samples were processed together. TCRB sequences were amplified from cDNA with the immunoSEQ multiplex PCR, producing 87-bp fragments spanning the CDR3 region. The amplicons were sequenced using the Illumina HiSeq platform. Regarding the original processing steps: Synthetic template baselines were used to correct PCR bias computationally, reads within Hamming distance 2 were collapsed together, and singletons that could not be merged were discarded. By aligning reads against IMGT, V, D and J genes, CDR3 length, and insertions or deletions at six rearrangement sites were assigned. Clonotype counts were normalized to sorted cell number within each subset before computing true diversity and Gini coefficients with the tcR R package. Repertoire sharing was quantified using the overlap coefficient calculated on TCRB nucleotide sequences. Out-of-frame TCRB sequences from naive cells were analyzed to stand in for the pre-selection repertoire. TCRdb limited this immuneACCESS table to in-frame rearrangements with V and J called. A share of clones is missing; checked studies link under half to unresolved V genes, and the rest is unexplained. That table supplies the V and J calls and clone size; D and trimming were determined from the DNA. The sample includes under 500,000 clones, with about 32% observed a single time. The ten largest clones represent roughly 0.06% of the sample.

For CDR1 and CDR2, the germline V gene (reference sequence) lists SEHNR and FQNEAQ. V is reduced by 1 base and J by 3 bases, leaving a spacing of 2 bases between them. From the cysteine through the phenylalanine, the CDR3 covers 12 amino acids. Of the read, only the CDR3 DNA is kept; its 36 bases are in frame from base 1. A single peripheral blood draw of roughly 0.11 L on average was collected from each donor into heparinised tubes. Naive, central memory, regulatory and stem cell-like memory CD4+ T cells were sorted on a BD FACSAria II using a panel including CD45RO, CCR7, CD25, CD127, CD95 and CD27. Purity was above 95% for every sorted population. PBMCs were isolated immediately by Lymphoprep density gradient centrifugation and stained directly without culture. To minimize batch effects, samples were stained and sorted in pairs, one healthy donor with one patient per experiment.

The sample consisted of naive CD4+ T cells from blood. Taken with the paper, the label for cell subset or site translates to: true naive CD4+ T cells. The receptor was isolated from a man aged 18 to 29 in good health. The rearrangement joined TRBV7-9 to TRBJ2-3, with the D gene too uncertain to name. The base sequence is TGTGCCAGCAGCTTAGGGACAGATACGCAGTATTTT. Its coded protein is CASSLGTDTQYF.